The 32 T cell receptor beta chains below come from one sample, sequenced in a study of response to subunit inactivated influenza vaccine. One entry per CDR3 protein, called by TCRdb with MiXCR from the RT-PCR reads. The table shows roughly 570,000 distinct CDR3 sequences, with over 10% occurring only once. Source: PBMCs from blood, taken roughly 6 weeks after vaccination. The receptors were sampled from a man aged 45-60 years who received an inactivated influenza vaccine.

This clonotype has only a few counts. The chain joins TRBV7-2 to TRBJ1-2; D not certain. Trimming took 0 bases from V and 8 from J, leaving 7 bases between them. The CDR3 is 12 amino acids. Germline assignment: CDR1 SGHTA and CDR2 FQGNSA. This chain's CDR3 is CASSLAGGGYTF. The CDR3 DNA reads TGTGCCAGCAGCTTAGCTGGAGGCGGCTACACCTTC.

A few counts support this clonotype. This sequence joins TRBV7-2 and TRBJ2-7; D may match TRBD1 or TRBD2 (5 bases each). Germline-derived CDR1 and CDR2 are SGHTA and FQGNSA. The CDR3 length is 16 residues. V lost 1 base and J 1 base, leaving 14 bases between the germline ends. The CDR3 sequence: CASSLGTGGLSYEQYF. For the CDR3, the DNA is TGTGCCAGCAGCTTAGGAACAGGCGGACTTTCCTACGAGCAGTACTTC.

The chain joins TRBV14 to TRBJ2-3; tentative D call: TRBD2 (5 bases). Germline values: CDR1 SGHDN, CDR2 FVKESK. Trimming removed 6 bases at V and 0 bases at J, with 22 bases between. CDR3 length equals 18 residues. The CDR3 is CASSSLSPSRPSTDTQYF. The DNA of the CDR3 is TGTGCCAGCAGTTCATTATCCCCTAGCCGGCCTAGCACAGATACGCAGTATTTT.

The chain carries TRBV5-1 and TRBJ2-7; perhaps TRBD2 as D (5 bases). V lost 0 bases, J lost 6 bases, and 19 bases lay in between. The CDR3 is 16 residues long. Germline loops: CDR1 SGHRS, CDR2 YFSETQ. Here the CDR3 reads CASSLGARTQPFEQYF. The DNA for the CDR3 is TGCGCCAGCAGCTTGGGGGCCCGGACTCAGCCCTTCGAGCAGTACTTC. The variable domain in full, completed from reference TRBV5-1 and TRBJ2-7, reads KAGVTQTPRYLIKTRGQQVTLSCSPISGHRSVSWYQQTPGQGLQFLFEYFSETQRNKGNFPGRFSGRQFSNSRSEMNVSTLELGDSALYLCASSLGARTQPFEQYFGPGTRLTVT.

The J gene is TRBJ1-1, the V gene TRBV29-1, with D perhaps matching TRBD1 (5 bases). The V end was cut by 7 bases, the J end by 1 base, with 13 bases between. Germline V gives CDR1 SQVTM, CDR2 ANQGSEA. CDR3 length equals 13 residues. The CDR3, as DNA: TGCAGCGCTCAGGGACCTTCGAACACTGAAGCTTTCTTT. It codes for CSAQGPSNTEAFF.

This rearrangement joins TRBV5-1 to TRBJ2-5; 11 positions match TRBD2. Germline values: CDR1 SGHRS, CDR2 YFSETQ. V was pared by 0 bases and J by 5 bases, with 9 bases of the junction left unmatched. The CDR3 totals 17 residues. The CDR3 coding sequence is TGCGCCAGCAGCTTGGAAGGAACTAGCGGGAGAGGTGAGACCCAGTACTTC. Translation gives CASSLEGTSGRGETQYF.

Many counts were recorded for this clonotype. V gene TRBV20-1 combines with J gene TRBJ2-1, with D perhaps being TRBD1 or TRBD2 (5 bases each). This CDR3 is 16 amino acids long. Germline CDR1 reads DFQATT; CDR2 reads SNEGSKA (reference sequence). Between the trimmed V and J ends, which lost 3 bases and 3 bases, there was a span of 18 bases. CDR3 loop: CSASGVRGGGYNEQFF. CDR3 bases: TGCAGTGCTAGTGGAGTGAGGGGCGGCGGCTACAATGAGCAGTTCTTC.

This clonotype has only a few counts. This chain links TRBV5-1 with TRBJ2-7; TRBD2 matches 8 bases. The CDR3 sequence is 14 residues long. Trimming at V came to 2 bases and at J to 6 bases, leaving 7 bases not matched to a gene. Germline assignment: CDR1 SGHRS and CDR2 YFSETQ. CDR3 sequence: CASSLPGLVPEQYF. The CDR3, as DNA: TGCGCCAGCAGCTTACCGGGACTAGTTCCCGAGCAGTACTTC.

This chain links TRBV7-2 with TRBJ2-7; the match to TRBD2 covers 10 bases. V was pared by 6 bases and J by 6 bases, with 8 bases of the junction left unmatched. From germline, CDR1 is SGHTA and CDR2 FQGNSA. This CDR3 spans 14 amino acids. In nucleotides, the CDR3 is TGTGCCAGCAGACCCACACTAGCGGGGCGCGAGCAGTACTTC. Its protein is CASRPTLAGREQYF. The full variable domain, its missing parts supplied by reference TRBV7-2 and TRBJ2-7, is GAGVSQSPSNKVTEKGKDVELRCDPISGHTALYWYRQSLGQGLEFLIYFQGNSAPDKSGLPSDRFSAERTGGSVSTLTIQRTQQEDSAVYLCASRPTLAGREQYFGPGTRLTVT.

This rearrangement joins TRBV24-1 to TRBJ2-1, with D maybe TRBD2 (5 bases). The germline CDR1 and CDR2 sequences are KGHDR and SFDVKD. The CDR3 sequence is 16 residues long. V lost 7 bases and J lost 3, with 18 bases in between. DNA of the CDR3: TGTGCCACCAGAGGACCGCCTAGCAGTAACTACAATGAGCAGTTCTTC. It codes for CATRGPPSSNYNEQFF.

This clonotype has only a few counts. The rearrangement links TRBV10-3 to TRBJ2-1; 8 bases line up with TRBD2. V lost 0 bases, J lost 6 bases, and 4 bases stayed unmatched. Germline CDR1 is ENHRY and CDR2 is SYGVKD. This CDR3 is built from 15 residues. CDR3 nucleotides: TGTGCCATCAGTGAGTCTGGACTAGCCGCCAATGAGCAGTTCTTC. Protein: CAISESGLAANEQFF.

The CDR3 protein is CASSWITSGRADEQFF. CDR3 nucleotide sequence: TGTGCCAGCAGCTGGATTACTAGCGGGAGGGCCGATGAGCAGTTCTTC. J is TRBJ2-1 and V is TRBV5-6; TRBD2 agrees at 13 bases. V shed 3 bases, J shed 8 bases, and the junction held 8 bases outside the gene matches. The CDR3 is made up of 16 amino acids. Germline CDR1 and CDR2: SGHDT and YYEEEE.

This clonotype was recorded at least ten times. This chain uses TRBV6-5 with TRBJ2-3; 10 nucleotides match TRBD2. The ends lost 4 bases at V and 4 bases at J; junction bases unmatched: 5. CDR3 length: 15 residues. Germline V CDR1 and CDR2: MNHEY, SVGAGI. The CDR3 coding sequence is TGTGCCAGCAGTTCTCCTAGCGGGAGTTCAGATACGCAGTATTTT. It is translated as CASSSPSGSSDTQYF.

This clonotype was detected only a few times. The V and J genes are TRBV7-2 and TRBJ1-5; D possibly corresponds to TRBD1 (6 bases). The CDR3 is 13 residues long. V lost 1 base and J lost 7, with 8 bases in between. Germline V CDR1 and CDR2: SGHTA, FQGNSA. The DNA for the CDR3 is TGTGCCAGCAGCTTAGGAAGGGGGCAGCCCCAGCATTTT. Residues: CASSLGRGQPQHF.

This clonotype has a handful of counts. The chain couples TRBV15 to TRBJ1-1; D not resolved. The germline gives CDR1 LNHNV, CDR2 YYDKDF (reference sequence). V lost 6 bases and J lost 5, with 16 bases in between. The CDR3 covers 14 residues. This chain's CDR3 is CATRRDGRRTEAFF. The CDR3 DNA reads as TGTGCCACCAGGCGTGACGGTAGAAGGACTGAAGCTTTCTTT.

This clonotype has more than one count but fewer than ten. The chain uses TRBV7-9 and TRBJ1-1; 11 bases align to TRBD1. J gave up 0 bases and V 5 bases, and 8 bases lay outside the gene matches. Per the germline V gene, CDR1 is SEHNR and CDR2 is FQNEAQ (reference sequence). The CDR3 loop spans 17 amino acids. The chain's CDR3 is CASSPGLDRGLNTEAFF. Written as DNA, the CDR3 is TGTGCCAGCAGCCCTGGATTGGACAGGGGGCTGAACACTGAAGCTTTCTTT.

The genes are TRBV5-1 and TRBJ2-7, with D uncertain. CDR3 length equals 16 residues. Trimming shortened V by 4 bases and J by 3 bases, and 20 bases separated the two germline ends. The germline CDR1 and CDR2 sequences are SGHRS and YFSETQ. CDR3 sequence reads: CASSIGVSARDYEQYF. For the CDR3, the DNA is TGCGCCAGCAGCATTGGGGTATCGGCTAGGGACTACGAGCAGTACTTC.

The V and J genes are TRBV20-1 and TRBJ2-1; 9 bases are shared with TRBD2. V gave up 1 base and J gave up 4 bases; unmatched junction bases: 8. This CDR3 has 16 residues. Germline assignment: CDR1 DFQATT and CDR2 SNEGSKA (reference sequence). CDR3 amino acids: CSARARGGGAYNEQFF. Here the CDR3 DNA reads TGCAGTGCTAGAGCGAGGGGCGGGGGGGCATACAATGAGCAGTTCTTC.

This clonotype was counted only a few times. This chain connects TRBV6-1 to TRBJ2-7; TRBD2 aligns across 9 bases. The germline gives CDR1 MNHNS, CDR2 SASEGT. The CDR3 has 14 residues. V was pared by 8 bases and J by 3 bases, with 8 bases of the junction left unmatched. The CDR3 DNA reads TGTGCCAGCGTTGTGCGGGAGGGGCACTACGAGCAGTACTTC. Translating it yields CASVVREGHYEQYF.

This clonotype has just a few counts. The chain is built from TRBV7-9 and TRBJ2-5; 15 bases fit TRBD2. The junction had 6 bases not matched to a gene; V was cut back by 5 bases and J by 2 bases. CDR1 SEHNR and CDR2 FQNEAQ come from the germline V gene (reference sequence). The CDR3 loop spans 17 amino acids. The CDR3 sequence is CASSPGLAGGWQETQYF. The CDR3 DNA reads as TGTGCCAGCAGCCCCGGACTAGCGGGGGGGTGGCAAGAGACCCAGTACTTC.

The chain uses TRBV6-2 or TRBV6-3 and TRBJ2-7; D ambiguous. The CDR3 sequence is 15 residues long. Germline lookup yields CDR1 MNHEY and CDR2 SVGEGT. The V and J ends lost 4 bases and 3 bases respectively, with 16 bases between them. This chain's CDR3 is CASSFQPIVGYEQYF. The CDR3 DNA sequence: TGTGCCAGCAGTTTCCAGCCGATAGTAGGCTACGAGCAGTACTTC.

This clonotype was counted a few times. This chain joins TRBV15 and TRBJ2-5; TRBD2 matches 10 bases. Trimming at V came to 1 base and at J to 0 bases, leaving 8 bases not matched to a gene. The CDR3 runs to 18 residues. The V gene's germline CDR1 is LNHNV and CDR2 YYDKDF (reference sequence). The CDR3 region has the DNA TGTGCCACCAGCAGAGGGGATAGCGGGGGGCCGTACCAAGAGACCCAGTACTTC. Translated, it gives CATSRGDSGGPYQETQYF.

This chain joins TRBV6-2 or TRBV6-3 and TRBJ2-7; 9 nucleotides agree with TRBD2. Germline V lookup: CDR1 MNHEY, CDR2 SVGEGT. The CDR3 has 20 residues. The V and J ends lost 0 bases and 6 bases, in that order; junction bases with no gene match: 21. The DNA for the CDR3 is TGTGCCAGCAGTTACTCGAGCCCTGACGAAGCGGGGGGCCCTCTCAGCGAGCAGTACTTC. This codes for CASSYSSPDEAGGPLSEQYF.

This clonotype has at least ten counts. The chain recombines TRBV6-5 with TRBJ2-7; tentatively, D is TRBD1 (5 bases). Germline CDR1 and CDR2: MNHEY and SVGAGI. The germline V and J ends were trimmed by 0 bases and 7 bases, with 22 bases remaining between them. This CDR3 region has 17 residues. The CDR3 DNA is TGTGCCAGCAGTTACTCCTACAGGCAGGCTAGACTCAGGGAGCAGTACTTC. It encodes CASSYSYRQARLREQYF.

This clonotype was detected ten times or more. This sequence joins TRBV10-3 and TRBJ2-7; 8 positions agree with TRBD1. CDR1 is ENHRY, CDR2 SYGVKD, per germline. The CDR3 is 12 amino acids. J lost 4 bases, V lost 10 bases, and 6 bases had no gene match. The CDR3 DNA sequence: TGTGCCACCGGACAGGGAAAGTACGAGCAGTACTTC. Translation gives CATGQGKYEQYF.

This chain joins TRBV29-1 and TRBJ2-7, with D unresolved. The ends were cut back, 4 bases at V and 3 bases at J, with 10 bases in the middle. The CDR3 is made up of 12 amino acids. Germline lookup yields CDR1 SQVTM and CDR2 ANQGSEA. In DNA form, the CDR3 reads TGCAGCGTTGTCTTTGCCAGCTACGAGCAGTACTTC. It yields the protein CSVVFASYEQYF.

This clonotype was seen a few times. The CDR3 here is CSARDLRGAENIQYF. Written as DNA, the CDR3 is TGCAGTGCTAGAGATCTCCGGGGGGCAGAAAACATTCAGTACTTC. This chain joins TRBV20-1 and TRBJ2-4; D perhaps matches TRBD2 (7 bases). The germline V and J ends were trimmed by 0 bases and 5 bases, with 14 bases remaining between them. Germline CDR1 reads DFQATT; CDR2 reads SNEGSKA (reference sequence). The CDR3 consists of 15 residues.

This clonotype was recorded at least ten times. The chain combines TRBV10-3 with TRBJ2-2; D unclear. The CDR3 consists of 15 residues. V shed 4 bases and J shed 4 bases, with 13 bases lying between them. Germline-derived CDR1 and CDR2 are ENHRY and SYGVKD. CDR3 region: CAISARAVGTGELFF. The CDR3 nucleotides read TGTGCCATCAGTGCTCGGGCCGTGGGCACCGGGGAGCTGTTTTTT.

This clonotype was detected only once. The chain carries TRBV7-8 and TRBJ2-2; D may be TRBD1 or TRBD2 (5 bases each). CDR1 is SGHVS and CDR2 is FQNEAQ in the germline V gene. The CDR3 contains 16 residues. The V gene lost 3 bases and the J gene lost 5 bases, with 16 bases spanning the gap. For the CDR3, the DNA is TGTGCCAGCAGCTTTGCCGGGACGGTGAGGACCGGGGAGCTGTTTTTT. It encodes CASSFAGTVRTGELFF.

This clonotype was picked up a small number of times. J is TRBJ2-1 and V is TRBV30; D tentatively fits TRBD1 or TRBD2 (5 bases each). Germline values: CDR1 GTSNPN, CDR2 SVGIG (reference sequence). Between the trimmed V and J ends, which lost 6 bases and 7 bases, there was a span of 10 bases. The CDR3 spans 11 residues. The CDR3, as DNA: TGTGCCTGTTGGGGCGGGAATGAGCAGTTCTTC. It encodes CACWGGNEQFF.

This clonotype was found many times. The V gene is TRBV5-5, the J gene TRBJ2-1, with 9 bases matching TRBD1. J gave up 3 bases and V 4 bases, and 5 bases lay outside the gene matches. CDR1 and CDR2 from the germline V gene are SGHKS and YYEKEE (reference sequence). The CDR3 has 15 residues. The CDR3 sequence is CASSPGTGYYNEQFF. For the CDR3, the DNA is TGTGCCAGCAGCCCGGGGACAGGGTACTACAATGAGCAGTTCTTC.

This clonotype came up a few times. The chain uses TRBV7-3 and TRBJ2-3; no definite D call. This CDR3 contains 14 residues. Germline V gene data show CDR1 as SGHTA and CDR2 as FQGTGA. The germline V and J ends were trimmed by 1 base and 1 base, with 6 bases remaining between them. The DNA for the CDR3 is TGTGCCAGCAGCTTAAGTGGTCGCACAGATACGCAGTATTTT. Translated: CASSLSGRTDTQYF.